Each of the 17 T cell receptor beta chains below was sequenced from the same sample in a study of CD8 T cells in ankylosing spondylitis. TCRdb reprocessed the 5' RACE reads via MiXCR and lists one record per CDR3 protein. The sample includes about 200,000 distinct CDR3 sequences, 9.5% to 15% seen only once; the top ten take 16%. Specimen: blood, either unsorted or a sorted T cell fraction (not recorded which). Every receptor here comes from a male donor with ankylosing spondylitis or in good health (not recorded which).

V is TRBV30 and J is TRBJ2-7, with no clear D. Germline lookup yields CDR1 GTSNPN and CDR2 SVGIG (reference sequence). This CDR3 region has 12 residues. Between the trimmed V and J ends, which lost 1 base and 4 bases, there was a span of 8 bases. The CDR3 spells CAWSALDYEQYF. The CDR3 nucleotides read TGTGCCTGGAGTGCTCTAGATTACGAGCAGTACTTC. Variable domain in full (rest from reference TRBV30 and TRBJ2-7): SQTIHQWPATLVQPVGSPLSLECTVEGTSNPNLYWYRQAAGRGLQLLFYSVGIGQISSEVPQNLSASRPQDRQFILSSKKLLLSDSGFYLCAWSALDYEQYFGPGTRLTVT.

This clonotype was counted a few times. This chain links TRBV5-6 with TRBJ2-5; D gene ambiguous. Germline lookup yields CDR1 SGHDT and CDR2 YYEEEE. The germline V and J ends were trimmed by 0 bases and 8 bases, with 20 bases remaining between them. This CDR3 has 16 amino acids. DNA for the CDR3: TGTGCCAGCAGCTTGGAGTTAGCAAAGGGTCTGAACACCCAGTACTTC. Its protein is CASSLELAKGLNTQYF.

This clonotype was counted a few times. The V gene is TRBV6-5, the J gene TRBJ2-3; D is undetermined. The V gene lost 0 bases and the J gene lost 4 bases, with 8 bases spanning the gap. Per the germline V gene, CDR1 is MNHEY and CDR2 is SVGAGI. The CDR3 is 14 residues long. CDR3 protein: CASSYSNGADTQYF. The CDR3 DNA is TGTGCCAGCAGTTACTCGAATGGCGCAGATACGCAGTATTTT.

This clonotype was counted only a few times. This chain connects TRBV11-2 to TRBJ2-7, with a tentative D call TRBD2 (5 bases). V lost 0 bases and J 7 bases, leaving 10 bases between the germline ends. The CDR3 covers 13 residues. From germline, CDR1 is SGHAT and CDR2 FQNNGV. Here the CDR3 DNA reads TGTGCCAGCAGCTTAGACGGGTCGGGGGAGCAGTACTTC. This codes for CASSLDGSGEQYF. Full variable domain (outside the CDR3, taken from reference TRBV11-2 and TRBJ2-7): EAGVAQSPRYKIIEKRQSVAFWCNPISGHATLYWYQQILGQGPKLLIQFQNNGVVDDSQLPKDRFSAERLKGVDSTLKIQPAKLEDSAVYLCASSLDGSGEQYFGPGTRLTVT.

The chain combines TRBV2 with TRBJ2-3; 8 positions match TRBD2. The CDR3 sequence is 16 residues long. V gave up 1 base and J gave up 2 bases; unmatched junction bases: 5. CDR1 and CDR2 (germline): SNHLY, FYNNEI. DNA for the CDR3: TGTGCCAGCAGTGAAGGAACTAGCGGAGTCACAGATACGCAGTATTTT. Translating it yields CASSEGTSGVTDTQYF.

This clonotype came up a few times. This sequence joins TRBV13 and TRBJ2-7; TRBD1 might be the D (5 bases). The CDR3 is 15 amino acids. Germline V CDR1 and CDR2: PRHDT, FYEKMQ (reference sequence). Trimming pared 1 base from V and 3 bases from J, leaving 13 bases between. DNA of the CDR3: TGTGCCAGCAGCTTAGAAGGGGCGGCCCGCTACGAGCAGTACTTC. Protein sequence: CASSLEGAARYEQYF.

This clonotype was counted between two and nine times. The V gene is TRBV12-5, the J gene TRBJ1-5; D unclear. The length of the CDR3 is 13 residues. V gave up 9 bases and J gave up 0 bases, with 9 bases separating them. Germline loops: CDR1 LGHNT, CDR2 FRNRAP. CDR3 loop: CASGDYSNQPQHF. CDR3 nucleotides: TGTGCTAGCGGGGATTATAGCAATCAGCCCCAGCATTTT.

CDR3 DNA: TGTGCCAGCAGCTTAGTTCAGGAAGCTTTCTTT. The encoded protein is CASSLVQEAFF. V and J are TRBV7-9 and TRBJ1-1, with D uncertain. Germline CDR1 and CDR2: SEHNR and FQNEAQ (reference sequence). Between the trimmed V and J ends, which lost 1 base and 8 bases, there was a span of 5 bases. CDR3 size: 11 residues.

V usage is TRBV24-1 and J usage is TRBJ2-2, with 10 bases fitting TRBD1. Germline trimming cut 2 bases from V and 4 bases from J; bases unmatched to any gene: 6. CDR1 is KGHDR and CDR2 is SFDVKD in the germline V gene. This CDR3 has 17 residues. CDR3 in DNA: TGTGCCACCAGTGATTCAGCGGGACAGGGGACCACCGGGGAGCTGTTTTTT. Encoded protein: CATSDSAGQGTTGELFF.

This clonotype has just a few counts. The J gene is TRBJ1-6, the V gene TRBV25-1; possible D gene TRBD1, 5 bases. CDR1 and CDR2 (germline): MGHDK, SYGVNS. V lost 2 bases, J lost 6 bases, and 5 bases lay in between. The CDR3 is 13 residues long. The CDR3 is CASSERGNSPLHF. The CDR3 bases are TGTGCCAGCAGTGAAAGGGGTAATTCACCCCTCCACTTT.

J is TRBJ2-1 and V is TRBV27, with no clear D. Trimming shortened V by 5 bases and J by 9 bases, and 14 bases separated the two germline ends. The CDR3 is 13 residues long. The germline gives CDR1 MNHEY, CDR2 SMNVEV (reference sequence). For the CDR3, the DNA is TGTGCCAGCAGTATACTCAATGGAGCTGAGCAGTTCTTC. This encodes CASSILNGAEQFF.

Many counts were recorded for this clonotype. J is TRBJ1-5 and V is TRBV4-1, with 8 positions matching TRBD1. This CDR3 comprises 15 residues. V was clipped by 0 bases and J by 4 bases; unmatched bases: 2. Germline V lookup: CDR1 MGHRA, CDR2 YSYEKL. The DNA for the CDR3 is TGCGCCAGCAGCCAAGATTGGACAGGGAATCAGCCCCAGCATTTT. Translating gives CASSQDWTGNQPQHF.

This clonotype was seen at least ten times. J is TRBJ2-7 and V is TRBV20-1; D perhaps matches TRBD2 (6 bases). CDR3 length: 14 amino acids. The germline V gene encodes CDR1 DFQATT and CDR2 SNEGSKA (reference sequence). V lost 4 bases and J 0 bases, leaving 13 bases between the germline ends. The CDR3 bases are TGCAGTGCTATTACTAGCCGAAGCTCCTACGAGCAGTACTTC. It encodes CSAITSRSSYEQYF.

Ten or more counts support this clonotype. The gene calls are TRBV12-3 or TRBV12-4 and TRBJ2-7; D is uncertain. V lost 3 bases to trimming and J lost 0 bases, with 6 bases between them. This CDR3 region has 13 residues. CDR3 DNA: TGTGCCAGCAGTTTTGGAGACTCCTACGAGCAGTACTTC. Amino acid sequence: CASSFGDSYEQYF.

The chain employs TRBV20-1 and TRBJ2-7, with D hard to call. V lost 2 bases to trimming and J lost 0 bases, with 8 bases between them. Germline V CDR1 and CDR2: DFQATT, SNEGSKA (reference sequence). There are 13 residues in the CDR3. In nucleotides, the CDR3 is TGCAGTGCTAGACTAGACGGCTCCTACGAGCAGTACTTC. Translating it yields CSARLDGSYEQYF.

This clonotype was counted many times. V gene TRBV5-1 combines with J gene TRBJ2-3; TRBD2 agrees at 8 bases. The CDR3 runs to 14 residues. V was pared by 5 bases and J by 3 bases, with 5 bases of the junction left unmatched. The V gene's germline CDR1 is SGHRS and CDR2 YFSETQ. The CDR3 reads CASSRGLETDTQYF. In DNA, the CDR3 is TGCGCCAGCAGTAGGGGACTAGAAACAGATACGCAGTATTTT.

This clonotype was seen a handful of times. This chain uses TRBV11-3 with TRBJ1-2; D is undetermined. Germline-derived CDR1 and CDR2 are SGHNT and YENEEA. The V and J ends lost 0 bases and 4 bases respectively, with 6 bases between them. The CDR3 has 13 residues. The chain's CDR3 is CASSLERSYGYTF. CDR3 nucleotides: TGTGCCAGCAGCTTAGAACGTAGCTATGGCTACACCTTC.